Below, 13 T cell receptor beta chains from the same sample are listed, as sequenced in a study of blood T cell repertoires in COVID-19. Profiling relied on immunoSEQ multiplex PCR, and the TCRdb table lists in-frame clones only, not all of them. The data contain about 330,000 clones, roughly 90% of them singletons. The sample comprised peripheral blood. Source of these receptors: a woman aged 50 to 60 with active or convalescent COVID-19.

A few counts support this clone. The rearrangement links TRBV19 to TRBJ1-1; weak D call: TRBD1 (5 bases). The CDR3 is 14 amino acids. The germline gives CDR1 LNHDA, CDR2 SQIVND (reference sequence). Between the trimmed V and J ends, which lost 6 bases and 1 base, there was a span of 12 bases. Here the CDR3 reads CASRKTGSNTEAFF. As DNA, the CDR3 is TGTGCCAGTAGAAAAACAGGATCGAACACTGAAGCTTTCTTT.

The rearrangement uses TRBV30 and TRBJ1-4, with 9 positions matching TRBD1. The length of the CDR3 is 17 residues. The germline V gene has CDR1 GTSNPN and CDR2 SVGIG (reference sequence). V lost 4 bases, J lost 1 base, and 10 bases stayed unmatched. CDR3 region: CAWTATGGLVTNEKLFF. The CDR3 DNA reads as TGTGCCTGGACAGCGACAGGGGGATTAGTAACTAATGAAAAACTGTTTTTT.

This clone was picked up a small number of times. Different DNA sequences within this sample yield the same CDR3. V gene TRBV7-2 combines with J gene TRBJ1-1; D gene ambiguous. This CDR3 is 13 amino acids long. Trimming cost V 1 base and J 1 base, with 4 bases left between them. Germline-derived CDR1 and CDR2 are SGHTA and FQGNSA. The CDR3 loop reads CASSLDRNTEAFF. DNA of the CDR3: TGTGCCAGCAGCTTAGACAGGAACACTGAAGCTTTCTTT.

This chain uses TRBV19 with TRBJ2-2; tentatively, D is TRBD2 (6 bases). The germline V gene encodes CDR1 LNHDA and CDR2 SQIVND (reference sequence). The CDR3 has 19 residues. The ends were cut back, 6 bases at V and 5 bases at J, with 28 bases in the middle. The CDR3 protein is CASRSRGIGGGFRTGELFF. CDR3 nucleotide sequence: TGTGCCAGTAGAAGCCGGGGGATTGGCGGAGGCTTTCGGACCGGGGAGCTGTTTTTT.

This clone appeared once. The genes are TRBV30 and TRBJ2-7; D is perhaps TRBD1 (5 bases). The V gene lost 3 bases and the J gene lost 0 bases, with 12 bases spanning the gap. Germline CDR1 and CDR2: GTSNPN and SVGIG (reference sequence). This CDR3 has 14 amino acids. This chain's CDR3 is CAWRGHTYSYEQYF. The CDR3 coding sequence is TGTGCCTGGAGGGGGCATACTTACTCCTACGAGCAGTACTTC.

The rearrangement links TRBV9 to TRBJ1-3; the match to TRBD1 covers 9 bases. This CDR3 region has 17 residues. In germline, CDR1 is SGDLS, CDR2 YYNGEE. Trimming at V came to 3 bases and at J to 0 bases, leaving 7 bases not matched to a gene. The CDR3 DNA is TGTGCCAGCAGCGGCCGGACAGGGGAAGTCTCTGGAAACACCATATATTTT. Its translation is CASSGRTGEVSGNTIYF.

V usage is TRBV7-2 and J usage is TRBJ2-1; 13 bases align to TRBD2. Germline V gives CDR1 SGHTA, CDR2 FQGNSA. The CDR3 covers 14 residues. Unmatched junction bases numbered 4, after V lost 4 bases and J lost 10 bases. The CDR3 nucleotides read TGTGCCAGCAGCTCAGGACTAGCGGGAGACGAGCAGTTCTTC. This encodes CASSSGLAGDEQFF.

This chain uses TRBV30 with TRBJ1-1, with D perhaps matching TRBD1 (6 bases). Germline CDR1 is GTSNPN and CDR2 is SVGIG (reference sequence). V was pared by 3 bases and J by 4 bases, with 15 bases between. The CDR3 totals 14 residues. The DNA for the CDR3 is TGTGCCTGGAGCAAACAGGGAAAGGCCACTGAAGCTTTCTTT. Amino acid sequence: CAWSKQGKATEAFF.

This chain connects TRBV4-3 to TRBJ1-1; unclear D gene. The germline V gene has CDR1 LGHNA and CDR2 YSLEER. This CDR3 is 15 amino acids long. V was shortened by 1 base and J by 0 bases, with 9 bases between the two germline ends. CDR3 bases: TGCGCCAGCAGCCAAGGCGAGGGCTTGAACACTGAAGCTTTCTTT. Protein sequence: CASSQGEGLNTEAFF.

The genes are TRBV7-9 and TRBJ2-7; D ambiguous. Germline lookup yields CDR1 SEHNR and CDR2 FQNEAQ (reference sequence). This CDR3 region has 13 residues. V was trimmed by 2 bases and J by 6 bases, leaving 11 bases between them. The chain's CDR3 is CASSLSPSVEQYF. The CDR3 DNA follows: TGTGCCAGCAGCTTATCTCCCTCAGTCGAGCAGTACTTC.

In this sample, this clone turned up a few times. The chain combines TRBV19 with TRBJ1-5, with D possibly matching TRBD1 (5 bases). This CDR3 comprises 12 residues. Trimming cost V 11 bases and J 6 bases, with 14 bases left between them. Germline CDR1 is LNHDA and CDR2 is SQIVND (reference sequence). The CDR3 DNA is TGTGCCGGGGGGGGAGGGAGTCAGCCCCAGCATTTT. It is translated as CAGGGGSQPQHF. Using reference TRBV19 and TRBJ1-5 for the parts outside the CDR3, the full variable domain is DGGITQSPKYLFRKEGQNVTLSCEQNLNHDAMYWYRQDPGQGLRLIYYSQIVNDFQKGDIAEGYSVSREKKESFPLTVTSAQKNPTAFYLCAGGGGSQPQHFGDGTRLSIL.

This chain uses TRBV12-5 with TRBJ2-6, with D uncertain. This CDR3 is built from 15 residues. V dropped 6 bases and J dropped 1 base, with 10 bases sitting between them. Looked up from germline, CDR1 is LGHNT and CDR2 is FRNRAP. In DNA form, the CDR3 reads TGTGCTAGTGGCACGTCCGCGTCTGGGGCCAACGTCCTGACTTTC. Translated, it gives CASGTSASGANVLTF.

The chain joins TRBV18 to TRBJ1-2; no reliable D call. Between the trimmed V and J ends, which lost 0 bases and 8 bases, there was a span of 10 bases. The germline V gene encodes CDR1 KGHSH and CDR2 LQKENI. This CDR3 region has 13 residues. The chain's CDR3 is CASSPPQANGYTF. As DNA, the CDR3 is TGTGCCAGCTCACCACCTCAGGCCAACGGCTACACCTTC.